Below, 2 T cell receptor beta chains from the same sample are listed, as sequenced in a study of cytomegalovirus exposure and HLA in healthy donors. The PCR had 60 Vbeta and 13 Jbeta primers. Profiled with immunoSEQ multiplex PCR; TCRdb holds only in-frame clones, not every one. Of approximately 160,000 clones listed, about 75% are singletons. Sequencing was done on a sample of PBMCs. These receptors were taken from a male donor in good health and CMV-seronegative.

V gene TRBV15 combines with J gene TRBJ2-7; 8 bases agree with TRBD2. V shed 1 base and J 5 bases; nucleotides not matched to a gene: 7. This CDR3 has 15 amino acids. Per germline, CDR1 LNHNV and CDR2 YYDKDF (reference sequence). The chain's CDR3 is CATSRVAGLVDEQYF. The CDR3 DNA is TGTGCCACCAGCAGAGTAGCGGGGCTCGTGGACGAGCAGTACTTC.

The rearrangement uses TRBV5-4 and TRBJ1-2; no clear D. V lost 0 bases and J lost 0, with 6 bases in between. The germline V gene has CDR1 SGHNT and CDR2 YYREEE (reference sequence). The CDR3 sequence is 14 residues long. The CDR3 is CASSLGGTNYGYTF. CDR3 DNA sequence: TGTGCCAGCAGCTTGGGCGGTACTAACTATGGCTACACCTTC.